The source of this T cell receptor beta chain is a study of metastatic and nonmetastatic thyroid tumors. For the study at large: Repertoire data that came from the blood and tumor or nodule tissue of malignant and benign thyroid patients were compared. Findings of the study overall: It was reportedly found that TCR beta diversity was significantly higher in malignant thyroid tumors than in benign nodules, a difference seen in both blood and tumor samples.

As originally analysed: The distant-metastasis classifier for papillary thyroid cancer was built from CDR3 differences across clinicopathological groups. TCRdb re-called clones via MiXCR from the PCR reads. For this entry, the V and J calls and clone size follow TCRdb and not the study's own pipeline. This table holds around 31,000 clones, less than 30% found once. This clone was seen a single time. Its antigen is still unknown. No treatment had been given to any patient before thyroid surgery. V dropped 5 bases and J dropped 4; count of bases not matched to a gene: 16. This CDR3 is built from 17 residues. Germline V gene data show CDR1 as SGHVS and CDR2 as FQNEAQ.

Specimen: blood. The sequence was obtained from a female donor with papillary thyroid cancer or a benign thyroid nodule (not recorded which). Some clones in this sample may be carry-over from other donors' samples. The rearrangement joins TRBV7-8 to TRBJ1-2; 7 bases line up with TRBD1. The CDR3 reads CASSARDSASRFYGYTF. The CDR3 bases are TGTGCCAGCAGCGCCCGGGACAGTGCAAGCCGCTTCTATGGCTACACCTTC.